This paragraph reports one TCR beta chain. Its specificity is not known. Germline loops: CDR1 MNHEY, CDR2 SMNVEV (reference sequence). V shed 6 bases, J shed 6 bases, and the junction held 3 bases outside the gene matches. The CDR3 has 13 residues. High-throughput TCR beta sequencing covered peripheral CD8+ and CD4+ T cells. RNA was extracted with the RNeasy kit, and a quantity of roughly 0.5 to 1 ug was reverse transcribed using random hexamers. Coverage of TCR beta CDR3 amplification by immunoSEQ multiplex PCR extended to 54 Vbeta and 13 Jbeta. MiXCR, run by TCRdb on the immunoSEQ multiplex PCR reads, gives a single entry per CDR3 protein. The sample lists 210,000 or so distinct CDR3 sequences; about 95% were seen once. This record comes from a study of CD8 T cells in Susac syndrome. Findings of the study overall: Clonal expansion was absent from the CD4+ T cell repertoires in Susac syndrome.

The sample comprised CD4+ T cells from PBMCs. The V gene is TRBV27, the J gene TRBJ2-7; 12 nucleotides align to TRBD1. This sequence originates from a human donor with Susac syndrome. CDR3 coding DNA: TGTGCCAGCAGGGGGACAGGGGGCGCCGAGCAGTACTTC. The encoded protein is CASRGTGGAEQYF.